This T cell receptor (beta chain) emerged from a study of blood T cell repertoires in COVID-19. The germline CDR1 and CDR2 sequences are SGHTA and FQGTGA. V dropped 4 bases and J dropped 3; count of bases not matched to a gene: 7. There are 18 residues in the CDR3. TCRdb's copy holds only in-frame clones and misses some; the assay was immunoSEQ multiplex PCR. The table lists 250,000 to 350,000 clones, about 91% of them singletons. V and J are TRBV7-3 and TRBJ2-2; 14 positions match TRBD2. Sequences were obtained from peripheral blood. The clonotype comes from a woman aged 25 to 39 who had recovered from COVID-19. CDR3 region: CASSSGTSGGADTGELFF. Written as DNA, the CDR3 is TGTGCCAGCAGCTCTGGGACTAGCGGGGGAGCTGACACCGGGGAGCTGTTTTTT.